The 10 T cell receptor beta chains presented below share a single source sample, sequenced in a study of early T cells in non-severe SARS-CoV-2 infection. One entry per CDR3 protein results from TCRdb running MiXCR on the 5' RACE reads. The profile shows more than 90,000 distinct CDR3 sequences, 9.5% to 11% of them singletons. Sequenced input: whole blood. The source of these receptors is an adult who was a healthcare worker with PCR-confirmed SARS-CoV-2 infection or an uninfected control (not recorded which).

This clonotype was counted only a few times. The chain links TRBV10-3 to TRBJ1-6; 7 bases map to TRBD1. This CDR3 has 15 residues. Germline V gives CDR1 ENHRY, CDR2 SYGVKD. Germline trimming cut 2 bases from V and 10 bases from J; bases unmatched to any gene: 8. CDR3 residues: CAISESGTARSPLHF. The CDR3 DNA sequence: TGTGCCATCAGTGAGAGCGGGACAGCAAGATCACCCCTCCACTTT.

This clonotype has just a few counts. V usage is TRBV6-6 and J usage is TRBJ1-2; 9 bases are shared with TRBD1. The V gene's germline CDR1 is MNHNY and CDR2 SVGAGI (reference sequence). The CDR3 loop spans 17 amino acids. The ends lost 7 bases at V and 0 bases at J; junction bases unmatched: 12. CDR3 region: CASIEHWDRETNYGYTF. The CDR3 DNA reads TGTGCCAGCATCGAACACTGGGACAGGGAAACTAACTATGGCTACACCTTC.

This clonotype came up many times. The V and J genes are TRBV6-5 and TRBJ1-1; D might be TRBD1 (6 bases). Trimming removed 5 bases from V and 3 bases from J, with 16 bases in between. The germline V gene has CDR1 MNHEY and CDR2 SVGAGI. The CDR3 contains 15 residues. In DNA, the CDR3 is TGTGCCAGCAGTCGTGATACAGGGCGATACACTGAAGCTTTCTTT. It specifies CASSRDTGRYTEAFF.

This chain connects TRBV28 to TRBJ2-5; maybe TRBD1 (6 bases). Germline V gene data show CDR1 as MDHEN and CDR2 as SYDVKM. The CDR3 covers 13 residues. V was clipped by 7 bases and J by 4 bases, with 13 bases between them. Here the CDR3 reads CASITGLGETQYF. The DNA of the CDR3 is TGTGCCAGCATAACAGGGTTGGGAGAGACCCAGTACTTC.

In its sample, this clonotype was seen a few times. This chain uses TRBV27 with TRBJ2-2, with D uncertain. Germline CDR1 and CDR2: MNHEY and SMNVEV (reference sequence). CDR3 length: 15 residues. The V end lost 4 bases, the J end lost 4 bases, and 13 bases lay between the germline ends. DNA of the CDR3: TGTGCCAGCAGTTCAAGGGTTTTGGGCACCGGGGAGCTGTTTTTT. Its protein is CASSSRVLGTGELFF.

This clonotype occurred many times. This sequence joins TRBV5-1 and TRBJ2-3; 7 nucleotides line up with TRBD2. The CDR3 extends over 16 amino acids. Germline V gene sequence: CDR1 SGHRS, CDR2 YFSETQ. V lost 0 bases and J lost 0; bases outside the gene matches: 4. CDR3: CASSLGLAESTDTQYF. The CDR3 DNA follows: TGCGCCAGCAGCTTGGGGCTAGCGGAAAGCACAGATACGCAGTATTTT. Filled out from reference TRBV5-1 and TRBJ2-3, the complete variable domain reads KAGVTQTPRYLIKTRGQQVTLSCSPISGHRSVSWYQQTPGQGLQFLFEYFSETQRNKGNFPGRFSGRQFSNSRSEMNVSTLELGDSALYLCASSLGLAESTDTQYFGPGTRLTVL.

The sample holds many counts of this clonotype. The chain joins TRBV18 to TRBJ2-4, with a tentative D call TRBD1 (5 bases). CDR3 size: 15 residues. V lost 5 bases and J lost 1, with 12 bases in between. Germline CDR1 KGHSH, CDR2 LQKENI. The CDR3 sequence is CASSATVDAKNIQYF. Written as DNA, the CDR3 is TGTGCCAGCTCAGCGACAGTTGATGCCAAAAACATTCAGTACTTC.

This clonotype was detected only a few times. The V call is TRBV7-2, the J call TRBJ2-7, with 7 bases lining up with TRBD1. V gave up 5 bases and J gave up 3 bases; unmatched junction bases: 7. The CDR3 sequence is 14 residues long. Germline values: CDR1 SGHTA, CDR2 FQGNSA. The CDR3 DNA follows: TGTGCCAGCAGCACCGGGGACAGCCTCTACGAGCAGTACTTC. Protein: CASSTGDSLYEQYF.

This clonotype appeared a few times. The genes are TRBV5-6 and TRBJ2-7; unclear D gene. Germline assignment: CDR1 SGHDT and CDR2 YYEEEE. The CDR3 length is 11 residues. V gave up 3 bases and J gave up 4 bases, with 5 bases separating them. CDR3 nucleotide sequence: TGTGCCAGCAGCTCCATATACGAGCAGTACTTC. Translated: CASSSIYEQYF.

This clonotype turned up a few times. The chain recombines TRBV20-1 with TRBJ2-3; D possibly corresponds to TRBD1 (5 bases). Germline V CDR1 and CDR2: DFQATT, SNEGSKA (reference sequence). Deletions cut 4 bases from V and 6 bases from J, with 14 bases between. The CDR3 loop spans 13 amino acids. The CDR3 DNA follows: TGCAGTGCTATAGGGGTAGTCCCGGATACGCAGTATTTT. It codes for CSAIGVVPDTQYF.